Judged by abundance, the clone carrying this T cell receptor beta chain is medium-sized (0.01 to 0.1%). Trimming cost V 3 bases and J 5 bases, with 14 bases left between them. CDR1 DFQATT and CDR2 SNEGSKA come from the germline V gene (reference sequence). This CDR3 is 14 amino acids long. The sample originates from a study of breast tumors, draining lymph nodes, adjacent tissues. Each CDR3 protein is one row after TCRdb ran MiXCR on the multiplex PCR reads. The table lists approximately 15,000 distinct CDR3 sequences, about 60% of them singletons. The V gene is TRBV20-1, the J gene TRBJ1-5, with a weak D call TRBD1 (5 bases). Specimen: tumor-adjacent breast tissue. The sequence was collected from a female donor with breast cancer. Some clones in this sample may be carry-over from other donors' samples. Here the CDR3 DNA reads TGCAGTGCTAGCGGCAGGGTGGGGTATCAGCCCCAGCATTTT. It yields the protein CSASGRVGYQPQHF.